Listed below are T cell receptor beta chains from one sample, sequenced in a study of blood T cell repertoires in COVID-19. The repertoire was sequenced with immunoSEQ multiplex PCR; TCRdb's copy has only in-frame clones and lacks some. The data contain 70,000 to 95,000 clones, around 82% of them singletons. Sequenced sample: peripheral blood. These receptors originate from a man in his sixties with COVID-19, enrolled during active disease. CDR3s include the opening cysteine and the closing phenylalanine or tryptophan. A D gene is named only where the DNA matches it firmly. Clone sizes are given selectively: once, few, many, or a class where the clone is expanded.

TRBV5-1,NA,TRBJ2-2,TRBD1,TGCGCCAGCTCAACAGGGGAAAGAACCGGGGAGCTGTTTTTT,CASSTGERTGELFF
TRBV7-2,NA,TRBJ2-7,TRBD2,TGTGCCAGCAGCCCCCGGACTAGCGGGAGATACGAGCAGTACTTC,CASSPRTSGRYEQYF
TRBV21-1,few,TRBJ2-7,NA,TGTGCCAGCAGCCCCCTACGACAGGGGTATGGCGAGCAGTACTTC,CASSPLRQGYGEQYF
TRBV6-5,NA,TRBJ1-2,NA,TGTGCCACCTTATCAGGATCGAACTATGGCTACACCTTC,CATLSGSNYGYTF
TRBV7-8,NA,TRBJ2-2,TRBD1,TGTGCCAGCAGCTTAGTGGAACCGGGACAGGGTTGGACCGGGGAGCTGTTTTTT,CASSLVEPGQGWTGELFF
TRBV10-3,NA,TRBJ2-3,NA,TGTGCCATCAGTGAGTCTGGCGGGACAGTGACAGGTACGCAGTATTTT,CAISESGGTVTGTQYF
TRBV9,NA,TRBJ1-6,NA,TGTGCCAGCAGCGTAGAGGGGTCTAAGAGCTCCTATAATTCACCCCTCCACTTT,CASSVEGSKSSYNSPLHF
TRBV7-2,NA,TRBJ1-3,TRBD1,TGTGCCAGCAGCCCCGGACAGGGACAGGCGAACACCATATATTTT,CASSPGQGQANTIYF
TRBV9,few,TRBJ1-2,NA,TGTGCCAGCAGCGTAGGCTCGAAGTCGGGTGACTATGGCTACACCTTC,CASSVGSKSGDYGYTF
TRBV7-9,NA,TRBJ2-5,TRBD1,TGTGCCAGCAGCTTATATTTAGGGACCGGGACAGGGATCCAAGAGACCCAGTACTTC,CASSLYLGTGTGIQETQYF
TRBV4-1,NA,TRBJ1-6,TRBD1,TGCGCCAGCGGGACAGGGGGAGGTAATTCACCCCTCCACTTT,CASGTGGGNSPLHF
TRBV5-1,NA,TRBJ2-3,NA,TGCGCCAGCAGCCCTCTGCCGGGACTTCAAGCCGATACGCAGTATTTT,CASSPLPGLQADTQYF
TRBV7-2,NA,TRBJ1-2,TRBD1,TGTGCCAGCAGCTTAGACCGGGACAGGGGCTCATTTACCTTC,CASSLDRDRGSFTF
TRBV19,NA,TRBJ2-2,TRBD2,TGTGCCAGTAGTATTAGTAGCGGGAGGGGCGGCGGGGAGCTGTTTTTT,CASSISSGRGGGELFF
TRBV7-9,few,TRBJ2-2,NA,TGTGCCAGCAGCTTAGAAGAGCGCTTCAAAGTGTTTTTT,CASSLEERFKVFF
TRBV4-2,few,TRBJ1-6,TRBD1,TGTGCCAGCAGCCAACCTGGACAGGGTGGTAATTCACCCCTCCACTTT,CASSQPGQGGNSPLHF
TRBV6-7,NA,TRBJ1-4,NA,TGTGCCAGCAGTTATCGGGGGGGCGCGAGTGATGAAAAACTGTTTTTT,CASSYRGGASDEKLFF
TRBV27,NA,TRBJ2-7,TRBD2,TGTGCCAGCAGTTTTGGGGGGGGAGGGACTAGCGGGGCCTACGAGCAGTACTTC,CASSFGGGGTSGAYEQYF
TRBV7-3,NA,TRBJ2-3,TRBD2,TGTGCCAGCAGCCCTGGGGTAGCGGGGGGACACTATACGCAGTATTTT,CASSPGVAGGHYTQYF
TRBV7-9,NA,TRBJ2-5,TRBD1,TGTGCCAGCAGCTTAGCGGGACAGATGGGGGAGACCCAGTACTTC,CASSLAGQMGETQYF
TRBV5-1,NA,TRBJ2-3,NA,TGCGCCAGCAGCTTGGGGCAGGGGCTTACAGATACGCAGTATTTT,CASSLGQGLTDTQYF
TRBV25-1,NA,TRBJ1-5,NA,TGTGCCAGCAGGGCCGGGGGTAGGGCTCAGCCCCAGCATTTT,CASRAGGRAQPQHF
TRBV7-3,once,TRBJ1-1,NA,TGTGCCAGCAGCCCCACCCCAGACACCTACACTGAAGCTTTCTTT,CASSPTPDTYTEAFF
TRBV7-6,NA,TRBJ2-5,TRBD2,TGTGCCAGCAGCGGACCGCTGGCGGGAGGGCCGTTAGAGACCCAGTACTTC,CASSGPLAGGPLETQYF
TRBV6-1,NA,TRBJ1-3,TRBD1,TGTGCCAGCAGTGTTGAGACAGGGGGCGCCGGAAACACCATATATTTT,CASSVETGGAGNTIYF